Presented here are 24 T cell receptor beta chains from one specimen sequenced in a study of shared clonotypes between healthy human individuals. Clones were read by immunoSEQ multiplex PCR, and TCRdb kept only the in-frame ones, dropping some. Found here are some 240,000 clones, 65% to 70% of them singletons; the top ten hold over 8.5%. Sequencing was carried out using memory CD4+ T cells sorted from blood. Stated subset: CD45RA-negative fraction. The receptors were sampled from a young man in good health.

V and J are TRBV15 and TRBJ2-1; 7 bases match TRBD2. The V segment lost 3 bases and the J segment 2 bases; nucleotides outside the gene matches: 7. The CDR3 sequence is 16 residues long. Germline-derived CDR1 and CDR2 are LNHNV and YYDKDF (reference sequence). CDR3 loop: CATSSRLAQAYNEQFF. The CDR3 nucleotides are TGTGCCACCAGCAGTCGACTAGCCCAAGCCTACAATGAGCAGTTCTTC.

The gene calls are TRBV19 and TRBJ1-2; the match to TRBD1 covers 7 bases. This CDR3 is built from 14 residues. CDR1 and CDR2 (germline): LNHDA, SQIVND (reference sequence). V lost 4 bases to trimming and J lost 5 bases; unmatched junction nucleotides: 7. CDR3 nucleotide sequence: TGTGCCAGTAGTACCCAGGGGGTCGGATATGGCTACACCTTC. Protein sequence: CASSTQGVGYGYTF.

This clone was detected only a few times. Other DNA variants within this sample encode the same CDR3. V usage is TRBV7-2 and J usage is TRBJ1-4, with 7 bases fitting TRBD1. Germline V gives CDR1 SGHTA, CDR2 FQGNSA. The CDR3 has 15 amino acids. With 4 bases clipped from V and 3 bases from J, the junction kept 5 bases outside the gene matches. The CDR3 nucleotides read TGTGCCAGCAGCTCCCAGACAGGGCCTAATGAAAAACTGTTTTTT. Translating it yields CASSSQTGPNEKLFF.

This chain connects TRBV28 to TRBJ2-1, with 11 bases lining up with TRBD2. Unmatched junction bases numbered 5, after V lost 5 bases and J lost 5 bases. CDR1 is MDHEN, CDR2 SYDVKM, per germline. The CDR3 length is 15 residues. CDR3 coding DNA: TGTGCCAGCAGTCGAACGGGACTAGCGGACAATGAGCAGTTCTTC. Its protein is CASSRTGLADNEQFF.

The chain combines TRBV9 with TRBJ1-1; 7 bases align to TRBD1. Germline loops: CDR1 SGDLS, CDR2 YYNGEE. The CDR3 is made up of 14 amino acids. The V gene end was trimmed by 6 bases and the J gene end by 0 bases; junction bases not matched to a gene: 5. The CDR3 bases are TGTGCCAGCACCGCCGGGACAGTGAACACTGAAGCTTTCTTT. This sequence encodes CASTAGTVNTEAFF.

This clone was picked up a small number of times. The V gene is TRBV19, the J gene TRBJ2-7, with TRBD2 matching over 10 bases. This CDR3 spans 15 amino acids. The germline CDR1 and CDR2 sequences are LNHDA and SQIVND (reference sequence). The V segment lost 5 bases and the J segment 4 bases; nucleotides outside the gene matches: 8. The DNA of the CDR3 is TGTGCCAGTAGTCCAACCGGGACTAGCGCGTACGAGCAGTACTTC. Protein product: CASSPTGTSAYEQYF.

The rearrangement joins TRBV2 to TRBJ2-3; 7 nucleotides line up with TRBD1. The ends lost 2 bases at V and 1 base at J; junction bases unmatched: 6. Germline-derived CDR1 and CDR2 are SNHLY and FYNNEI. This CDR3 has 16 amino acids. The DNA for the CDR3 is TGTGCCAGCAGTGAAAGGTTAGGACAGGGCACAGATACGCAGTATTTT. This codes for CASSERLGQGTDTQYF.

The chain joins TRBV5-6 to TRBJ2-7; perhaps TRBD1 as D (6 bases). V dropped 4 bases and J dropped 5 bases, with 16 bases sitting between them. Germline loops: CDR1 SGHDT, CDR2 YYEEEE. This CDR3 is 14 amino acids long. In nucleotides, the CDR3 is TGTGCCAGCAGCGAGCAGGGGAATCCCCACGAGCAGTACTTC. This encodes CASSEQGNPHEQYF.

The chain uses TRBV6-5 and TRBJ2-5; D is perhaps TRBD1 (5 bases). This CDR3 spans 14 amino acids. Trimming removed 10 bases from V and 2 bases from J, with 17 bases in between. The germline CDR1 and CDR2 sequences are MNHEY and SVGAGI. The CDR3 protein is CATQLYRTQETQYF. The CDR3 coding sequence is TGTGCCACCCAATTATACAGGACACAAGAGACCCAGTACTTC.

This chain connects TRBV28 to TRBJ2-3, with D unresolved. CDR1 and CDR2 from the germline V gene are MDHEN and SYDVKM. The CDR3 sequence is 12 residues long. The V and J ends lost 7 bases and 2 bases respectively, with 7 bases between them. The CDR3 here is CASNGHTDTQYF. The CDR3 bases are TGTGCCAGCAACGGGCACACAGATACGCAGTATTTT.

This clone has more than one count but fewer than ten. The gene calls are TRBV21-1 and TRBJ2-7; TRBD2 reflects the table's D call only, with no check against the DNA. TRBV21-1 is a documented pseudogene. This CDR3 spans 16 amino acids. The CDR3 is CASSKDRSGRFYEQYF. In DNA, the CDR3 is TGTGCCAGCAGCAAAGATCGGAGCGGGAGGTTTTACGAGCAGTACTTC.

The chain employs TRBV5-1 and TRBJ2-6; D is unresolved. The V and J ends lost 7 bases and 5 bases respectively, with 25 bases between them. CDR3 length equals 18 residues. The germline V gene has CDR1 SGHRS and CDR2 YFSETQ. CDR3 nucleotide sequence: TGCGCCAGCCTGGGGATATCCGGTTCACAAAGTCGGGCCAACGTCCTGACTTTC. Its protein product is CASLGISGSQSRANVLTF. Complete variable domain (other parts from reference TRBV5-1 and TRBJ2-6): KAGVTQTPRYLIKTRGQQVTLSCSPISGHRSVSWYQQTPGQGLQFLFEYFSETQRNKGNFPGRFSGRQFSNSRSEMNVSTLELGDSALYLCASLGISGSQSRANVLTFGAGSRLTVL.

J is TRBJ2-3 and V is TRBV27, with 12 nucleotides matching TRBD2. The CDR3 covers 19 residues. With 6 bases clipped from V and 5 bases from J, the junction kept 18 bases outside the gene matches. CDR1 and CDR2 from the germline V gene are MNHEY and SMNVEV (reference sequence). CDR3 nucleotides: TGTGCCAGCAGACCTCAGACTAGCGGGAGCCGGGCTAAACTAGATACGCAGTATTTT. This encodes CASRPQTSGSRAKLDTQYF.

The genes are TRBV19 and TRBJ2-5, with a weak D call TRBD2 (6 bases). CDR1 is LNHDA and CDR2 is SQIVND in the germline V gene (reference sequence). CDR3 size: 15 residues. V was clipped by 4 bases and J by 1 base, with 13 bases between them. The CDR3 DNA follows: TGTGCCAGTAGTAAGGGAGGAGGGAGCCAAGAGACCCAGTACTTC. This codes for CASSKGGGSQETQYF.

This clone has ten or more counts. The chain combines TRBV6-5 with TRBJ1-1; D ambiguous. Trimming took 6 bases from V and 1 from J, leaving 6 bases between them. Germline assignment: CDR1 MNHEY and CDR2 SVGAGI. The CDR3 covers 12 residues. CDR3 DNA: TGTGCCAGCAGGGACCCGAACACTGAAGCTTTCTTT. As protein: CASRDPNTEAFF.

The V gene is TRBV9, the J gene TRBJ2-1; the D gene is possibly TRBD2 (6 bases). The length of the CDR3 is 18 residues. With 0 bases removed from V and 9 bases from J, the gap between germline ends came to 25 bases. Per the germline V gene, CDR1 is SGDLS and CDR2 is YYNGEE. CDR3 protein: CASSVATGGAGFGGEQFF. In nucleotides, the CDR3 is TGTGCCAGCAGCGTAGCTACCGGCGGGGCGGGCTTCGGTGGTGAGCAGTTCTTC.

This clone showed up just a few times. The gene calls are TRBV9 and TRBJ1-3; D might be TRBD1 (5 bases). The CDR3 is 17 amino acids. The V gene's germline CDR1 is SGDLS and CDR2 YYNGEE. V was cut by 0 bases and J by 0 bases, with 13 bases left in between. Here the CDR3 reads CASSVAPTVNSGNTIYF. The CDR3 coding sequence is TGTGCCAGCAGCGTAGCACCGACAGTGAACTCTGGAAACACCATATATTTT.

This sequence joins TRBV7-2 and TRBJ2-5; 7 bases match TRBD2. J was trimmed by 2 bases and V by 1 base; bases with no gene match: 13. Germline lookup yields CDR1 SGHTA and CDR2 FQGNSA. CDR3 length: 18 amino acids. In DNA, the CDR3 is TGTGCCAGCAGCTTAGGGAGCGGGGCAAGGGGCGGGCAAGAGACCCAGTACTTC. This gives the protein CASSLGSGARGGQETQYF.

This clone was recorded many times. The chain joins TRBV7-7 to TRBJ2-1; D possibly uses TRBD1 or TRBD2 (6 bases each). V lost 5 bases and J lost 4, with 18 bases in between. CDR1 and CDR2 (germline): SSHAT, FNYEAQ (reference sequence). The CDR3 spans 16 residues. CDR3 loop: CASSPGAGPGYNEQFF. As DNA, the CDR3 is TGTGCCAGCAGCCCAGGGGCGGGACCGGGGTACAATGAGCAGTTCTTC.

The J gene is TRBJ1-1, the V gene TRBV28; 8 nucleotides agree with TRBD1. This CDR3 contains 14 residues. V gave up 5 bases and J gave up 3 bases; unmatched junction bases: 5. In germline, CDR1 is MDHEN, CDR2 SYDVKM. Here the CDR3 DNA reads TGTGCCAGCAGTCCAGGGGGCAAGGACACTGAAGCTTTCTTT. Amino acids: CASSPGGKDTEAFF. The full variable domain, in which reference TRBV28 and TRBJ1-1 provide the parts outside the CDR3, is DVKVTQSSRYLVKRTGEKVFLECVQDMDHENMFWYRQDPGLGLRLIYFSYDVKMKEKGDIPEGYSVSREKKERFSLILESASTNQTSMYLCASSPGGKDTEAFFGQGTRLTVV.

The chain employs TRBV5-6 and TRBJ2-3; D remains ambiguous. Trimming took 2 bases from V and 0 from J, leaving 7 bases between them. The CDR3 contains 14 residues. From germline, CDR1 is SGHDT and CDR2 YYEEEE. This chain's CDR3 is CASSLTSSTDTQYF. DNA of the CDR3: TGTGCCAGCAGCTTAACGTCTAGCACAGATACGCAGTATTTT.

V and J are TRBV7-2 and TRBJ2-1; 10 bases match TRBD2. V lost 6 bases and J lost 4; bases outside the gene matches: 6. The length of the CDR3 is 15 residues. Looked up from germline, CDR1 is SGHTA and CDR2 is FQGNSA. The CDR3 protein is CASRTASGSYNEQFF. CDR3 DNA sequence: TGTGCCAGCAGGACCGCTAGCGGGAGTTACAATGAGCAGTTCTTC.

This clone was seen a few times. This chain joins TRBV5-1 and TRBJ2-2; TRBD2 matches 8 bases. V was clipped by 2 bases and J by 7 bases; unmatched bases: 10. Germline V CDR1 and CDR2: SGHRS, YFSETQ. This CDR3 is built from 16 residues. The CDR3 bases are TGCGCCAGCAGCTTCTCTGCGGGAGGTCAGGGCGGGGAGCTGTTTTTT. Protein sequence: CASSFSAGGQGGELFF.

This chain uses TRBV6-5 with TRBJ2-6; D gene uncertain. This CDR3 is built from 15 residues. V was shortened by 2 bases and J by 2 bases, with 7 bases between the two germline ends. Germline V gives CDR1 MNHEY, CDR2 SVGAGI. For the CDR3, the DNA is TGTGCCAGCAGTTACGGGTCCCCTGGGGCCAACGTCCTGACTTTC. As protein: CASSYGSPGANVLTF.